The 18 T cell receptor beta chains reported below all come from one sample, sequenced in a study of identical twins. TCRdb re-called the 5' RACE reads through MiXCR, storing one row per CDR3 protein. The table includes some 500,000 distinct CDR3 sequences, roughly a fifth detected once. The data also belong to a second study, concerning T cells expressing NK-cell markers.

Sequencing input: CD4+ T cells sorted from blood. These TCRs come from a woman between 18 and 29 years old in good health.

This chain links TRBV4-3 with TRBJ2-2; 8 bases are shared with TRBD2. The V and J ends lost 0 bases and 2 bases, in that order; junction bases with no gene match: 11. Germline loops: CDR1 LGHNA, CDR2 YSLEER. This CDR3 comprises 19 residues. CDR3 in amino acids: CASSQEPGKLAVNTGELFF. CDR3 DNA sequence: TGCGCCAGCAGCCAAGAACCGGGGAAACTAGCGGTAAACACCGGGGAGCTGTTTTTT.

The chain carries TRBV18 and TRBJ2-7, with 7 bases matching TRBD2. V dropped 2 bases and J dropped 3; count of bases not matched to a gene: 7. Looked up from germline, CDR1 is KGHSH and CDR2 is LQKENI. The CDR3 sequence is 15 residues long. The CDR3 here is CASSPGAGPFYEQYF. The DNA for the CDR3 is TGTGCCAGCTCACCAGGAGCGGGACCGTTCTACGAGCAGTACTTC.

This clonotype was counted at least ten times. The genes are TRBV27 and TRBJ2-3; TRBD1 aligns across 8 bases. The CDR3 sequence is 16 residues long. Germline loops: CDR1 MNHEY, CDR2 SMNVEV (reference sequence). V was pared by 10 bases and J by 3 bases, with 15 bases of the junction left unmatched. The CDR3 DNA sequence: TGTGCCACCCACCGCAGGGGGCGGGCTCCGACAGATACGCAGTATTTT. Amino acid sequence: CATHRRGRAPTDTQYF.

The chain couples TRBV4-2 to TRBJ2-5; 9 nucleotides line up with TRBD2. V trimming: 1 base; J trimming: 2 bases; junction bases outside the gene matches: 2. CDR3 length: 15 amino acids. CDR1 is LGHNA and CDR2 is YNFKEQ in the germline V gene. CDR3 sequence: CASSQGSGGQETQYF. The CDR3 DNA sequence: TGTGCCAGCAGCCAAGGGAGCGGGGGGCAAGAGACCCAGTACTTC.

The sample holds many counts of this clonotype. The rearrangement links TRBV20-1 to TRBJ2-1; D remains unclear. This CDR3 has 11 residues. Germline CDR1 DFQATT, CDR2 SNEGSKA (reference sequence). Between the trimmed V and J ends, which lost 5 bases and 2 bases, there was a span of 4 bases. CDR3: CSASTYNEQFF. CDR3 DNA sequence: TGCAGTGCTTCGACCTACAATGAGCAGTTCTTC.

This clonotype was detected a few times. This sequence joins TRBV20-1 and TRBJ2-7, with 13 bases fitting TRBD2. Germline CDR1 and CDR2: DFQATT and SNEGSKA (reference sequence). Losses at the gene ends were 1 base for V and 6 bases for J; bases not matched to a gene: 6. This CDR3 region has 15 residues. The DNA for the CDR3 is TGCAGTGCTAGAGCCCGGACTAGCGGGAGTACCGAGCAGTACTTC. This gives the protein CSARARTSGSTEQYF.

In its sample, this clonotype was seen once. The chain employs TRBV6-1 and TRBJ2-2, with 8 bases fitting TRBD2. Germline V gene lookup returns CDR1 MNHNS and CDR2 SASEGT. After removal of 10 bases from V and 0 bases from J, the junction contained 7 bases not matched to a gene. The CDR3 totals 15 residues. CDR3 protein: CANIPRGANTGELFF. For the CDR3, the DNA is TGTGCCAACATCCCGCGGGGGGCGAACACCGGGGAGCTGTTTTTT.

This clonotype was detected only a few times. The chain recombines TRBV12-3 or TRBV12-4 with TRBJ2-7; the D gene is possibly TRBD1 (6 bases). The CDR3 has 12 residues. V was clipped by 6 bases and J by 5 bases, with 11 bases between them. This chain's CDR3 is CASRSGVHEQYF. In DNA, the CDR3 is TGTGCCAGCAGATCAGGGGTCCACGAGCAGTACTTC.

The CDR3 loop reads CSAFRPKTSGGAADTQYF. CDR3 bases: TGCAGTGCTTTCCGCCCTAAAACTAGCGGGGGGGCCGCCGATACGCAGTATTTT. V is TRBV20-1 and J is TRBJ2-3; 13 nucleotides line up with TRBD2. J was trimmed by 6 bases and V by 5 bases; bases with no gene match: 17. This CDR3 spans 18 amino acids. Per germline, CDR1 DFQATT and CDR2 SNEGSKA (reference sequence).

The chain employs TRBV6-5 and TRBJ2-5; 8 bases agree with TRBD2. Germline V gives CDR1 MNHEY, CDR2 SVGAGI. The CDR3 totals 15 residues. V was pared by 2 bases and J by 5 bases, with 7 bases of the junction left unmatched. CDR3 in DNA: TGTGCCAGCAGTTACGGTCACGGGGGGGACGAGACCCAGTACTTC. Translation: CASSYGHGGDETQYF.

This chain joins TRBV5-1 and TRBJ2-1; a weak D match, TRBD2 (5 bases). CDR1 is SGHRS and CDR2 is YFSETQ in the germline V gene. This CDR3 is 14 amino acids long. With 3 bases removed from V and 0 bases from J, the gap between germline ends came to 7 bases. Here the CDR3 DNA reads TGCGCCAGCAGCTCGGGGAACTCCTACAATGAGCAGTTCTTC. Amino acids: CASSSGNSYNEQFF.

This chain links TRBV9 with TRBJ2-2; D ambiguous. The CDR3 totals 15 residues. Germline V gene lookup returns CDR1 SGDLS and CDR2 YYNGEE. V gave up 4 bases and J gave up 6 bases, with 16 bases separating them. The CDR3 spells CASSPIGVSPGELFF. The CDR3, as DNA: TGTGCCAGCAGCCCTATTGGGGTGTCCCCCGGGGAGCTGTTTTTT.

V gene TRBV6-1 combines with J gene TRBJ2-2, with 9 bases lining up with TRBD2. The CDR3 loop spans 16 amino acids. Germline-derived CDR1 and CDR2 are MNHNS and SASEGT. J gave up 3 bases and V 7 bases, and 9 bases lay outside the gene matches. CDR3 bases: TGTGCCAGCACCGAACAGGCGGGAGGGCACACCGGGGAGCTGTTTTTT. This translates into CASTEQAGGHTGELFF.

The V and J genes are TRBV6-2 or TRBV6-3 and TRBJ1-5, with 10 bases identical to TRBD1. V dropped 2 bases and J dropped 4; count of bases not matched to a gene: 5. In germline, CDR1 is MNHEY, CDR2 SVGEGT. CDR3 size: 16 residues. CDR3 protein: CASSYPGTGVNQPQHF. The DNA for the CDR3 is TGTGCCAGCAGTTACCCCGGGACAGGGGTTAATCAGCCCCAGCATTTT.

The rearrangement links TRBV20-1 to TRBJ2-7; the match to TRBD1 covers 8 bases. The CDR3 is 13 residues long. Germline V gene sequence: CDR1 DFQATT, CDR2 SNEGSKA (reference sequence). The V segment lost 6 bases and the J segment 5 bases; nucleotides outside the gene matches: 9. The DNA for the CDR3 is TGCAGTGCCCCGGACAGGGTGGTCGACGAGCAGTACTTC. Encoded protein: CSAPDRVVDEQYF.

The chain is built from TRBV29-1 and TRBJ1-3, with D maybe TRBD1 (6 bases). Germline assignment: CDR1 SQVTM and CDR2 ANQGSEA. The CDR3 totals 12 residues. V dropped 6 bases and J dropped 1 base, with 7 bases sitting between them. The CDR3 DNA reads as TGCAGCGTAACAGGGTCTGGAAACACCATATATTTT. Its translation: CSVTGSGNTIYF.

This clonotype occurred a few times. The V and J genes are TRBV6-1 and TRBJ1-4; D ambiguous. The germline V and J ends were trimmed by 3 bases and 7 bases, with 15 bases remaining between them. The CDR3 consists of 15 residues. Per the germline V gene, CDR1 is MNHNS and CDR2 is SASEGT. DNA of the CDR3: TGTGCCAGCAGTGACGCTTCGGCCGGGAGTGAAAAACTGTTTTTT. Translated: CASSDASAGSEKLFF.

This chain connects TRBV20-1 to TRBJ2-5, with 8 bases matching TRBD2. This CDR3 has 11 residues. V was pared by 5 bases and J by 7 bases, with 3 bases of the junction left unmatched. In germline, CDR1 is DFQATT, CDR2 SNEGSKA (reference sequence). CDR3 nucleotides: TGCAGTGCTGGCGCGGGGGGGACCCAGTACTTC. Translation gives CSAGAGGTQYF.